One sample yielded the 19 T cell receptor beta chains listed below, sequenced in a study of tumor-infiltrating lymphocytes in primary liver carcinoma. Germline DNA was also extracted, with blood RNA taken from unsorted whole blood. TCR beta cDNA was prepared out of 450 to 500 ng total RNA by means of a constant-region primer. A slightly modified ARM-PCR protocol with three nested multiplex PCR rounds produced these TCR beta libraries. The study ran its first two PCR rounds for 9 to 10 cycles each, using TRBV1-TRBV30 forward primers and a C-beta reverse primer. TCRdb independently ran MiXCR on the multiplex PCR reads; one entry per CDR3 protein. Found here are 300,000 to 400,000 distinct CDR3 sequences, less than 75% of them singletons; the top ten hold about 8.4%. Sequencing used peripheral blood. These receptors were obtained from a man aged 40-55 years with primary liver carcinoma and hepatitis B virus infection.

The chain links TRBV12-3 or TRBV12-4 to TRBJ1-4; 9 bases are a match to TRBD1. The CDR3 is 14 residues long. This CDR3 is CTGGGTGNRSGLFF. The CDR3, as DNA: TGTACCGGCGGGGGGACAGGGAACCGAAGCGGACTGTTTTTT.

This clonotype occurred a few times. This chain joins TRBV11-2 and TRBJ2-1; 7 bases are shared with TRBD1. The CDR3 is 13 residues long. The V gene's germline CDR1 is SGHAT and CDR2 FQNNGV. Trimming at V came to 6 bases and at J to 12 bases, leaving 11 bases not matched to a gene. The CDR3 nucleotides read TGTGCCAGCAGGATTCTCGGACAGGTACGGCAGTTCTTC. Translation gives CASRILGQVRQFF.

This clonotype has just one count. Written as DNA, the CDR3 is TGCGCCAGCAGCTTGGGTACGGGCACTGAAGCTTTCTTT. Amino acid sequence: CASSLGTGTEAFF. V is TRBV5-1 and J is TRBJ1-1; D gene uncertain. Germline CDR1 reads SGHRS; CDR2 reads YFSETQ. This CDR3 is 13 amino acids long. V shed 0 bases and J shed 4 bases, with 7 bases lying between them.

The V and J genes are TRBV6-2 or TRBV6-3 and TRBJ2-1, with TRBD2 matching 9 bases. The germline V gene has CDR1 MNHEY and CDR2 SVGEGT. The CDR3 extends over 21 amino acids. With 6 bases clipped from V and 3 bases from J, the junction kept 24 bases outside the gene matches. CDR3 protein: CASSRIARPSGASPYYNEQFF. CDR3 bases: TGTGCCAGCAGCCGAATAGCCCGCCCTAGCGGGGCCTCACCCTACTACAATGAGCAGTTCTTC.

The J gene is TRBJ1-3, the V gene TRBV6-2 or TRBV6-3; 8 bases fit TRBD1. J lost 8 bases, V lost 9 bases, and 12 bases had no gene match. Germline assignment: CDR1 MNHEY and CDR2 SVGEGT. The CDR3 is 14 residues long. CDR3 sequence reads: CASSPHPGQDTIYF. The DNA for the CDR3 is TGTGCCAGTAGTCCGCATCCGGGACAGGACACCATATATTTT.

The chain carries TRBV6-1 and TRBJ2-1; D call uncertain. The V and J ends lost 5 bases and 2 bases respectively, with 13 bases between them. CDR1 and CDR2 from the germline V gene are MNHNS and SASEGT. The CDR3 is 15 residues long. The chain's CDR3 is CASSTGPSAYNEQFF. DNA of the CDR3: TGTGCCAGCAGTACGGGCCCGAGCGCCTACAATGAGCAGTTCTTC.

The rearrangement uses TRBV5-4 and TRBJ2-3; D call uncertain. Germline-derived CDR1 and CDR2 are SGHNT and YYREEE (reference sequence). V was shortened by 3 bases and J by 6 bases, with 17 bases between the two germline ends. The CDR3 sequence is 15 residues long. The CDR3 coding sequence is TGTGCCAGCAGCTCCCACGAACGGTTGGTGGATACGCAGTATTTT. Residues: CASSSHERLVDTQYF. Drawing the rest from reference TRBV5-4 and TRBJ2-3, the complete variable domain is ETGVTQSPTHLIKTRGQQVTLRCSSQSGHNTVSWYQQALGQGPQFIFQYYREEENGRGNFPPRFSGLQFPNYSSELNVNALELDDSALYLCASSSHERLVDTQYFGPGTRLTVL.

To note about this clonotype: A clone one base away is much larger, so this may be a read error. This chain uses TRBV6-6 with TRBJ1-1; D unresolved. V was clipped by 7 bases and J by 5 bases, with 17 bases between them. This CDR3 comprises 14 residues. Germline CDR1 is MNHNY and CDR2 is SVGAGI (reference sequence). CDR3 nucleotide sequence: TGTGCCAGCACTCGTAGGGAGTTGGGGACTGAAGCTTTCTTT. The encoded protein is CASTRRELGTEAFF.

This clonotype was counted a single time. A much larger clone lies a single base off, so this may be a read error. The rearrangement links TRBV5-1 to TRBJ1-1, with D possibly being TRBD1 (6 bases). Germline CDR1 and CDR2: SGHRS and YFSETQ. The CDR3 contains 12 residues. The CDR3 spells CASSPETGEALF. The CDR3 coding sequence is TGCGCCAGCAGCCCGGAGACAGGTGAAGCTCTCTTT.

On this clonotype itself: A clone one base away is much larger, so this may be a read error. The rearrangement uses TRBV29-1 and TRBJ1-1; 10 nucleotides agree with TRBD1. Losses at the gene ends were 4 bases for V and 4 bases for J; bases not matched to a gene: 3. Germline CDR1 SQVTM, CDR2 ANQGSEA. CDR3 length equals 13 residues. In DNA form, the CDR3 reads TGCAGCGTTGGACAGGGGGCTGGCACTGAAGCTTTCTTT. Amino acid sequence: CSVGQGAGTEAFF.

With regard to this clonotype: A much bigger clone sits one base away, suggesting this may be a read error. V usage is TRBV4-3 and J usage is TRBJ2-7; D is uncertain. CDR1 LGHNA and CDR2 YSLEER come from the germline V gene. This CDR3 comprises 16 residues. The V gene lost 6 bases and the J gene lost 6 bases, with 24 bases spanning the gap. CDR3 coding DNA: TGCGCCAGCAGTCCCCGTGGAGTGGAGCCTTGGAGCGAGCAGTACTTC. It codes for CASSPRGVEPWSEQYF.

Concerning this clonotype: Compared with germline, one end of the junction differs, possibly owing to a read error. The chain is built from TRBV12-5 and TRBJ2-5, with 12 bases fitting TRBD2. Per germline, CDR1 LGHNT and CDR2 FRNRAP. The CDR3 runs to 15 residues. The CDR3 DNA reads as TGTACTAGTGCCGGACTAGCGGGAAACCAAGAGACCCAGTACTTC. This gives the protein CTSAGLAGNQETQYF.

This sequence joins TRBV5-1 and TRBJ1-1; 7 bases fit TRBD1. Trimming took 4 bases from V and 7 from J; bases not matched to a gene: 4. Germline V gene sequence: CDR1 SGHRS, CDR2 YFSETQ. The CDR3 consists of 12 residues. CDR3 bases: TGCGCCAGCAGCAAGGGACAGAGTGAAGCTTTCTTT. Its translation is CASSKGQSEAFF.

CDR3 sequence: CASSILSGRINTGELFF. CDR3 DNA sequence: TGTGCCAGCAGCATCCTAAGCGGGAGGATAAACACCGGGGAGCTGTTTTTT. V gene TRBV7-8 combines with J gene TRBJ2-2; TRBD2 matches 9 bases. Trimming took 5 bases from V and 2 from J; bases not matched to a gene: 9. Germline-derived CDR1 and CDR2 are SGHVS and FQNEAQ. This CDR3 has 17 amino acids.

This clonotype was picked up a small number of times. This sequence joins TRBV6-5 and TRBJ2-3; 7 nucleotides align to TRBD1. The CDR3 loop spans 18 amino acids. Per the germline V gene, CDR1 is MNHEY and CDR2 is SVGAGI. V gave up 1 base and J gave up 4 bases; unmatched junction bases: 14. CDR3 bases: TGTGCCAGCAGTTACTTGGCCCCTACAGGGGTCACCCCAGATACGCAGTATTTT. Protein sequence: CASSYLAPTGVTPDTQYF.

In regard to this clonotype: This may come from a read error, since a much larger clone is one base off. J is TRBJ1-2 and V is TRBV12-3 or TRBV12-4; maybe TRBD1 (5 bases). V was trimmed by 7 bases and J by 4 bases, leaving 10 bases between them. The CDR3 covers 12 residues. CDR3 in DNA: TGTGCCAGCAACCGACAGATCTATGGCTACACCTTC. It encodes CASNRQIYGYTF.

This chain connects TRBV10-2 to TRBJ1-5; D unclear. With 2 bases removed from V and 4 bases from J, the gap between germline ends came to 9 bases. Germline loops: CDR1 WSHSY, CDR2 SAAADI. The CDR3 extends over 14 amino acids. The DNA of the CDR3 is TGCGCCAGCAGTGAGGTCTATAGTAATCAGCCCCAGCATTTT. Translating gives CASSEVYSNQPQHF.

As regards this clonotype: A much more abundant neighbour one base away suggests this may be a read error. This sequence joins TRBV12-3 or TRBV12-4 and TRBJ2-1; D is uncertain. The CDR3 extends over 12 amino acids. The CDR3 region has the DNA TGTGCCAACAGTCCCCCCGTACGTGGGCAGTTCTTC. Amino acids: CANSPPVRGQFF.

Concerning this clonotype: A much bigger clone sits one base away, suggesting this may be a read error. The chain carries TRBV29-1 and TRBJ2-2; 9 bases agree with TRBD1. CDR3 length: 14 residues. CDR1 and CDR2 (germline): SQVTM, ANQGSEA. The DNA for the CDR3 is TGCAACGTGGGGGACAGGGAGAACACCGGGGAGCTGTTTTTT. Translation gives CNVGDRENTGELFF.